This is a list of T cell receptor beta chains from one sample in a study of blood T cell repertoires in COVID-19. The protocol was immunoSEQ multiplex PCR, while the TCRdb copy is restricted to in-frame clones and leaves out a portion. The data hold about 180,000 clones, with approximately 80% observed a single time. Specimen: peripheral blood. The origin of the receptors is a woman in her forties with COVID-19, enrolled during active disease. Each CDR3 is given with its conserved first and last residue. A D gene is named only where the DNA matches it firmly. The size of a clone is reported for some rows only, either as once, few or many, or as a class for expanded clones.

v_call	clone_size	d_call	j_call	cdr3_nt	cdr3_aa
TRBV29-1	few	TRBD1	TRBJ1-5	TGCAGCGTTAGCCTAGGGGGCCCTTATAGCAATCAGCCCCAGCATTTT	CSVSLGGPYSNQPQHF
TRBV19	-	TRBD2	TRBJ2-7	TGTGCCAGTAGTACCCGGGACTACTCATACGAGCAGTACTTC	CASSTRDYSYEQYF
TRBV5-6	-	-	TRBJ1-2	TGTGCCAGCAGCTTGTGGTCACAGGGATTTTTCAAAGGGGGCTACACCTTC	CASSLWSQGFFKGGYTF
TRBV19	-	-	TRBJ1-2	TGTGCCAGTAGTGTGGGAGCCCTTAGCTACACCTTC	CASSVGALSYTF
TRBV5-4	many	-	TRBJ2-3	TGTGCCAGCAGCTTTTCAGGTCGCACAGATACGCAGTATTTT	CASSFSGRTDTQYF
TRBV6-5	-	TRBD1	TRBJ1-1	TGTGCCAGCAAGAGACAGGGCACTGAAGCTTTCTTT	CASKRQGTEAFF
TRBV10-2	-	TRBD1	TRBJ2-7	TGCGCCAGCACCCAGGGGGACAGGGTCTACGAGCAGTACTTC	CASTQGDRVYEQYF
TRBV28	-	TRBD1	TRBJ1-5	TGTGCCAGCCAGGACAGGGCTCATCAGCCCCAGCATTTT	CASQDRAHQPQHF
TRBV28	few	-	TRBJ2-1	TGTGCCAGCAGTCCCCAAAGGGGATACAATGAGCAGTTCTTC	CASSPQRGYNEQFF
TRBV4-1	-	-	TRBJ1-1	TGCGCCAGCAGCCAAGGGCCCCAGGGCCTCCTCAACACTGAAGCTTTCTTT	CASSQGPQGLLNTEAFF
TRBV9	-	TRBD1	TRBJ2-5	TGTGCCAGCAGCGGCCGGACAGGGGGTCGAGAGACCCAGTACTTC	CASSGRTGGRETQYF
TRBV20-1	few	TRBD1	TRBJ2-7	TGCAGTGCTAGTGTTCGACGCCAGGGGGCCGACGAGCAGTACTTC	CSASVRRQGADEQYF
TRBV7-8	-	-	TRBJ1-1	TGTGCCAGCAGCTTAGTCGCAGGGTCAACTGAAGCTTTCTTT	CASSLVAGSTEAFF
TRBV28	-	TRBD2	TRBJ2-1	TGTGCCAGCAGCCGCCTAATCTGGACTAGCGGGAGGAACAATGAGCAGTTCTTC	CASSRLIWTSGRNNEQFF
TRBV9	-	TRBD1	TRBJ1-2	TGTGCCAGCAGCGTATACCCGCCGGGACAGGGTTACTATGGCTACACCTTC	CASSVYPPGQGYYGYTF
TRBV7-6	-	-	TRBJ2-3	TGTGCCAGCAGCTACGTGTCGGGGTTTGAAGATACGCAGTATTTT	CASSYVSGFEDTQYF
TRBV7-9	-	TRBD1	TRBJ1-5	TGTGCCAGCAGCCTCCAAGGAGGGCAGGGGGCTAAGAGCAATCAGCCCCAGCATTTT	CASSLQGGQGAKSNQPQHF
TRBV27	-	TRBD1	TRBJ1-2	TGTGCCAGCCGCGGCGCGGGACAGGGGTCCTATGGCTACACCTTC	CASRGAGQGSYGYTF
TRBV5-6	-	TRBD1	TRBJ1-1	TGTGCCAGCAGCTTCTGGACAGGGGGCCGTAACACTGAAGCTTTCTTT	CASSFWTGGRNTEAFF
TRBV6-5	-	-	TRBJ2-7	TGTGCCAGCAGTTTCCTTCCCCCCTACGAGCAGTACTTC	CASSFLPPYEQYF
TRBV6-5	-	-	TRBJ1-5	TGTGCCAGCGTTCGACAGACAAATCAGCCCCAGCATTTT	CASVRQTNQPQHF
TRBV10-1	-	TRBD2	TRBJ2-7	TGCGCCAGCAGCGGACTAGCGGGGGGGCCAGTGGCCTACGAGCAGTACTTC	CASSGLAGGPVAYEQYF
TRBV29-1	once	-	TRBJ2-3	TGCAGCGTGACAGACGGGACAGATACGCAGTATTTT	CSVTDGTDTQYF
TRBV18	-	TRBD1	TRBJ1-5	TGTGCCAGCTCACCCCATCGCGGGACAGGGCTTGGTCAGCCCCAGCATTTT	CASSPHRGTGLGQPQHF
TRBV27	-	TRBD1	TRBJ2-7	TGTGCCAGCAGTTCGTCCGGGACAGGCTCCTACGAGCAGTACTTC	CASSSSGTGSYEQYF
TRBV5-1	-	-	TRBJ2-3	TGCGCCACAGGCGCCGAGAGCACAGATACGCAGTATTTT	CATGAESTDTQYF
TRBV19	-	-	TRBJ1-1	TGTGCCAGTAGCCACCCTGGACTGATGAACACTGAAGCTTTCTTT	CASSHPGLMNTEAFF
TRBV7-9	-	TRBD1	TRBJ2-7	TGTGCCAGCAGCTTACGGGCCCCCGGGACAGGCTCCTACGAGCAGTACTTC	CASSLRAPGTGSYEQYF
TRBV7-9	-	TRBD1	TRBJ2-2	TGTGCCAGCAGCTTGGGGACAGGGCCTACCGGGGAGCTGTTTTTT	CASSLGTGPTGELFF
TRBV9	-	TRBD2	TRBJ2-3	TGTGCCAGCAGCTACTTGACGGGGGGGACAGATACGCAGTATTTT	CASSYLTGGTDTQYF
TRBV16	once	TRBD1	TRBJ1-3	TGTGCCAGCAGTCGCCGGGACAGTGGAAACACCATATATTTT	CASSRRDSGNTIYF
TRBV28	once	-	TRBJ2-7	TGTGCCAGCAGTTTTGCAGGGGCCGATAGCTCCTACGAGCAGTACTTC	CASSFAGADSSYEQYF
TRBV13	once	-	TRBJ1-2	TGTGCCAGCAGCTTAGGCAGGGGAAGCGTTCATGGCTACACCTTC	CASSLGRGSVHGYTF
TRBV3-1/TRBV3-2	-	TRBD1	TRBJ1-1	TGTGCCAGCAGCCAAGGACAGGGGGTCACTGAAGCTTTCTTT	CASSQGQGVTEAFF
TRBV6-5	once	-	TRBJ1-5	TGTGCCAGCAGTTACAGAACCGGAGGCAATCAGCCCCAGCATTTT	CASSYRTGGNQPQHF